The 23 T cell receptor beta chains in this list originate from one sample, sequenced in a study of blood T cell repertoires in COVID-19. The repertoire was sequenced with immunoSEQ multiplex PCR; TCRdb's copy has only in-frame clones and lacks some. Found here are about 250,000 clones, 85% to 90% of them singletons; the top ten hold under 2.5%. The sample comprised PBMCs or T cells enriched from blood (not recorded which). Receptor source: a woman aged 18-30 years who had recovered from COVID-19.

This clone was seen just once. V gene TRBV5-1 combines with J gene TRBJ2-7; tentatively, D is TRBD1 (5 bases). In germline, CDR1 is SGHRS, CDR2 YFSETQ. There are 14 residues in the CDR3. Trimming took off 1 base at V and 0 bases at J, with 8 bases between the two ends. The CDR3 coding sequence is TGCGCCAGCAGCTTGTTGGACACCTCCTACGAGCAGTACTTC. The encoded protein is CASSLLDTSYEQYF. The full variable domain, in which reference TRBV5-1 and TRBJ2-7 provide the parts outside the CDR3, is KAGVTQTPRYLIKTRGQQVTLSCSPISGHRSVSWYQQTPGQGLQFLFEYFSETQRNKGNFPGRFSGRQFSNSRSEMNVSTLELGDSALYLCASSLLDTSYEQYFGPGTRLTVT.

This sequence joins TRBV21-1 and TRBJ2-5; TRBD1, the table's D call, lacks a check against the DNA. TRBV21-1 is listed as a pseudogene. This CDR3 is built from 18 residues. The CDR3 protein is CASQQGAPQFGKGETQYF. DNA of the CDR3: TGTGCCAGCCAACAGGGGGCGCCCCAGTTTGGCAAGGGAGAGACCCAGTACTTC.

In the case of this clone: Other DNA sequences of this sample code for an identical CDR3. The chain has TRBV27 and TRBJ1-5; D is ambiguous. The CDR3 is 14 amino acids. Per germline, CDR1 MNHEY and CDR2 SMNVEV (reference sequence). The V gene lost 2 bases and the J gene lost 5 bases, with 10 bases spanning the gap. This CDR3 is CASSLGRGDQPQHF. The DNA for the CDR3 is TGTGCCAGCAGTTTAGGCCGGGGTGATCAGCCCCAGCATTTT.

The V gene is TRBV21-1, the J gene TRBJ2-3; the listed D gene, TRBD2, was not tested against the DNA. TRBV21-1 is assigned pseudogene status. The CDR3 has 16 residues. The CDR3 DNA reads as TGTGCCAGCAGCAAAGGACTAGCGGGGGGCACAGATACGCAGTATTTT. The encoded protein is CASSKGLAGGTDTQYF.

This clone came up a few times. CDR3 bases: TGTGCCAGCATCGCTGACTACTACAATGAGCAGTTCTTC. Encoded protein: CASIADYYNEQFF. J is TRBJ2-1 and V is TRBV11-2; maybe TRBD2 (5 bases). Looked up from germline, CDR1 is SGHAT and CDR2 is FQNNGV. This CDR3 contains 13 residues. V lost 7 bases, J lost 3 bases, and 10 bases lay in between.

The rearrangement links TRBV6-6 to TRBJ1-1, with D tentatively TRBD1 (6 bases). The CDR3 has 17 residues. Trimming shortened V by 5 bases and J by 1 base, and 20 bases separated the two germline ends. Germline V CDR1 and CDR2: MNHNY, SVGAGI (reference sequence). The CDR3 nucleotides read TGTGCCAGCAGTCGGACACTCCCGGGACACCAGAACACTGAAGCTTTCTTT. Translation: CASSRTLPGHQNTEAFF.

The chain carries TRBV27 and TRBJ2-7, with D tentatively TRBD1 (6 bases). The CDR3 consists of 14 residues. CDR1 is MNHEY, CDR2 SMNVEV, per germline (reference sequence). V was clipped by 8 bases and J by 3 bases, with 17 bases between them. The CDR3 DNA sequence: TGTGCCAGCGGGTTAACAGGGTCAGGCTACGAGCAGTACTTC. Translating it yields CASGLTGSGYEQYF.

The V and J genes are TRBV9 and TRBJ2-1; TRBD2 agrees at 11 bases. Unmatched junction bases numbered 7, after V lost 0 bases and J lost 8 bases. Germline V lookup: CDR1 SGDLS, CDR2 YYNGEE. This CDR3 region has 16 residues. The CDR3 nucleotides are TGTGCCAGCAGCGTAGGGGGGACTAGCGGTACATATGAGCAGTTCTTC. Amino acids: CASSVGGTSGTYEQFF. Full variable domain (rest looked up from reference TRBV9 and TRBJ2-1): DSGVTQTPKHLITATGQRVTLRCSPRSGDLSVYWYQQSLDQGLQFLIQYYNGEERAKGNILERFSAQQFPDLHSELNLSSLELGDSALYFCASSVGGTSGTYEQFFGPGTRLTVL.

This clone was observed a single time. The rearrangement uses TRBV5-1 and TRBJ2-5; TRBD1 might be the D (6 bases). Germline CDR1 SGHRS, CDR2 YFSETQ. The CDR3 is 14 residues long. Trimming shortened V by 0 bases and J by 1 base, and 7 bases separated the two germline ends. The CDR3, as DNA: TGCGCCAGCAGCTTGGTACAGGGCCAAGAGACCCAGTACTTC. This encodes CASSLVQGQETQYF.

This chain joins TRBV19 and TRBJ1-4; TRBD1 matches 7 bases. The V gene's germline CDR1 is LNHDA and CDR2 SQIVND (reference sequence). V shed 8 bases, J shed 4 bases, and the junction held 7 bases outside the gene matches. The CDR3 totals 14 residues. The CDR3 DNA follows: TGTGCCAGTCACACAGGGGCCCTTAATGAAAAACTGTTTTTT. The encoded protein is CASHTGALNEKLFF.

The chain employs TRBV28 and TRBJ1-6, with D maybe TRBD1 (5 bases). The germline CDR1 and CDR2 sequences are MDHEN and SYDVKM. The CDR3 is made up of 13 amino acids. Trimming took off 3 bases at V and 10 bases at J, with 10 bases between the two ends. The CDR3 here is CASSFPGGSPLHF. The CDR3, as DNA: TGTGCCAGCAGTTTTCCCGGGGGATCACCCCTCCACTTT.

The gene calls are TRBV18 and TRBJ1-6; 8 bases are shared with TRBD1. This CDR3 is 15 amino acids long. J lost 9 bases, V lost 2 bases, and 6 bases had no gene match. In germline, CDR1 is KGHSH, CDR2 LQKENI. The CDR3 sequence is CASSPKTGQGSPLHF. The CDR3 DNA is TGTGCCAGCTCACCAAAGACCGGACAGGGTTCACCCCTCCACTTT. Using reference TRBV18 and TRBJ1-6 for the parts outside the CDR3, the full variable domain is NAGVMQNPRHLVRRRGQEARLRCSPMKGHSHVYWYRQLPEEGLKFMVYLQKENIIDESGMPKERFSAEFPKEGPSILRIQQVVRGDSAAYFCASSPKTGQGSPLHFGNGTRLTVT.

The genes are TRBV10-3 and TRBJ2-5; D is possibly TRBD2 (6 bases). The CDR3 runs 14 residues. Germline V gives CDR1 ENHRY, CDR2 SYGVKD. The V end was cut by 6 bases, the J end by 5 bases, with 16 bases between. The chain's CDR3 is CAISRDGGSETQYF. CDR3 DNA: TGTGCCATCAGCCGGGACGGGGGATCGGAGACCCAGTACTTC.

This clone came up many times. J is TRBJ1-5 and V is TRBV2, with D uncertain. This CDR3 is 13 amino acids long. Germline CDR1 is SNHLY and CDR2 is FYNNEI. V was pared by 5 bases and J by 7 bases, with 12 bases between. CDR3 amino acids: CASSRGVRQPQHF. CDR3 coding DNA: TGTGCCAGCAGTCGGGGAGTAAGGCAGCCCCAGCATTTT.

The chain joins TRBV10-2 to TRBJ2-1; TRBD2 matches at 10 bases. The CDR3 extends over 14 amino acids. Germline V gives CDR1 WSHSY, CDR2 SAAADI. V shed 5 bases and J 7 bases; nucleotides not matched to a gene: 5. The CDR3 sequence is CASSIAGGQNEQFF. The CDR3 DNA sequence: TGCGCCAGCAGTATAGCGGGGGGCCAGAATGAGCAGTTCTTC.

This sequence joins TRBV29-1 and TRBJ1-2; the match to TRBD1 covers 8 bases. The V and J ends lost 1 base and 1 base, in that order; junction bases with no gene match: 2. This CDR3 is 14 amino acids long. Germline CDR1 is SQVTM and CDR2 is ANQGSEA. The CDR3 nucleotides read TGCAGCGTTGAAGGCAGGGGGCGTAACTATGGCTACACCTTC. It is translated as CSVEGRGRNYGYTF.

The rearrangement uses TRBV9 and TRBJ2-1; no clear D gene. V lost 0 bases to trimming and J lost 4 bases, with 8 bases between them. CDR1 and CDR2 from the germline V gene are SGDLS and YYNGEE. This CDR3 is 14 amino acids long. The CDR3 DNA reads as TGTGCCAGCAGCGTAGGTTGGCGGTACAATGAGCAGTTCTTC. This encodes CASSVGWRYNEQFF.

Here the CDR3 reads CAISPGDTEAFF. The CDR3 nucleotides are TGTGCCATCTCCCCGGGGGACACTGAAGCTTTCTTT. V is TRBV10-3 and J is TRBJ1-1; possibly TRBD1 for D (5 bases). Between the trimmed V and J ends, which lost 8 bases and 3 bases, there was a span of 10 bases. This CDR3 is built from 12 residues. Germline V gives CDR1 ENHRY, CDR2 SYGVKD.

The chain uses TRBV5-1 and TRBJ2-7; no definite D call. CDR1 and CDR2 (germline): SGHRS, YFSETQ. V was cut by 0 bases and J by 1 base, with 8 bases left in between. CDR3 length: 14 residues. CDR3 loop: CASSLAAESYEQYF. CDR3 nucleotide sequence: TGCGCCAGCAGCTTGGCCGCGGAATCCTACGAGCAGTACTTC.

The chain is built from TRBV27 and TRBJ2-5, with a possible D match to TRBD2 (6 bases). Germline CDR1 and CDR2: MNHEY and SMNVEV (reference sequence). Trimming pared 8 bases from V and 4 bases from J, leaving 8 bases between. There are 11 residues in the CDR3. The CDR3 reads CASRRGETQYF. The CDR3 DNA reads TGTGCCAGCCGGAGGGGAGAGACCCAGTACTTC.

Comments on this clone: Sequence at one end of the junction differs from germline and may be a read error. The chain carries TRBV7-7 and TRBJ2-1, with 8 positions matching TRBD1. This CDR3 is 16 amino acids long. Germline lookup yields CDR1 SSHAT and CDR2 FNYEAQ (reference sequence). The CDR3 reads CASSLARVQGADEQFF. CDR3 nucleotides: TGTGCTAGCAGCTTAGCGCGGGTCCAGGGGGCAGATGAGCAGTTCTTC.

DNA of the CDR3: TGTGCCAGCAGTGAAGGGACAGGGGGGGAGACCCAGTACTTC. Translating gives CASSEGTGGETQYF. The genes are TRBV2 and TRBJ2-5; TRBD1 matches 10 bases. With 1 base clipped from V and 5 bases from J, the junction kept 1 base outside the gene matches. Per the germline V gene, CDR1 is SNHLY and CDR2 is FYNNEI. The CDR3 has 14 amino acids.

The chain combines TRBV28 with TRBJ1-6; TRBD1 is a possible D gene (5 bases). This CDR3 spans 13 amino acids. The V gene lost 6 bases and the J gene lost 12 bases, with 15 bases spanning the gap. The germline CDR1 and CDR2 sequences are MDHEN and SYDVKM. The chain's CDR3 is CASSYRPDRPLHF. The CDR3 DNA is TGTGCCAGCAGCTACAGGCCTGACCGACCCCTCCACTTT.